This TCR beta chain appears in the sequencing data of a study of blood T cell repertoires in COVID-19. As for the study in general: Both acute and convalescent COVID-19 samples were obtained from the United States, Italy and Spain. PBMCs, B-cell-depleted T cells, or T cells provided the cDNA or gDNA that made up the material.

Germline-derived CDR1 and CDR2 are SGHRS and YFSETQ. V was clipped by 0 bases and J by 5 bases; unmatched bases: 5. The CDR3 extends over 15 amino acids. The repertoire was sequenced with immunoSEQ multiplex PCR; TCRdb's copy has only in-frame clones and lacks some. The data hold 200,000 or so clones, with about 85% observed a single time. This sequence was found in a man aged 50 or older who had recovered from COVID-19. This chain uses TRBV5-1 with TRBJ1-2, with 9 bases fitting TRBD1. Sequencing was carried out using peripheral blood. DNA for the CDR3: TGCGCCAGCAGCTTGGAGAACAGGGGGCTGTATGGCTACACCTTC. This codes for CASSLENRGLYGYTF.